The rows below give T cell receptor beta chains drawn from one sample of a study of shared clonotypes between healthy human individuals. Generated by immunoSEQ multiplex PCR, the TCRdb table keeps only in-frame clones and is missing some. The sample lists millions of clones; around 90% were seen once. Sample: naive CD4+ T cells sorted from blood. The receptors were sampled from a man between 18 and 29 years old in good health. Each CDR3 is given with its conserved first and last residue. The D gene is left open where the match is weak. Where a row states a size, it is once, few, many or the class of an expanded clone; other rows omit it.

TRBJ1-1	.	TRBV6-1	.	TGTGCCAGCAGTGAAATGGGAGGGGAAGCTTTCTTT	CASSEMGGEAFF
TRBJ2-5	TRBD1	TRBV19	.	TGTGCCAGTACCCATACAGGGGGATCAGAGACCCAGTACTTC	CASTHTGGSETQYF
TRBJ2-3	TRBD1	TRBV9	once	TGTGCCAGCAGCGTGAGAGAGGGGGCTGCTAGCACAGATACGCAGTATTTT	CASSVREGAASTDTQYF
TRBJ2-1	TRBD1	TRBV7-9	.	TGTGCCAGCAGCGCTAACAGGGGCCACAATGAGCAGTTCTTC	CASSANRGHNEQFF
TRBJ1-2	.	TRBV6-5	.	TGTGCCAGCAGTCACCCAGGTCTGAATGGCTACACCTTC	CASSHPGLNGYTF
TRBJ2-1	.	TRBV7-2	.	TGTGCCAGCAGCTTAGGGGGCGGGGTCTACAATGAGCAGTTCTTC	CASSLGGGVYNEQFF
TRBJ2-6	.	TRBV2	.	TGTGCCAGCAGTCCGACAGTCTCTGGGGCCAACGTCCTGACTTTC	CASSPTVSGANVLTF
TRBJ2-7	.	TRBV10-3	once	TGTGCCATCAGTGAGTCGGGGGGAGGCTACGAGCAGTACTTC	CAISESGGGYEQYF
TRBJ2-3	.	TRBV18	.	TGTGCCAGCTCGCGGGTGGATACGCAGTATTTT	CASSRVDTQYF
TRBJ1-6	TRBD1	TRBV19	.	TGTGCCAGTAGTTTCGGACAGGGGAGCTCCTATAATTCACCCCTCCACTTT	CASSFGQGSSYNSPLHF
TRBJ1-6	.	TRBV18	.	TGTGCCAGCTCACCGGACAGTGATAATTCACCCCTCCACTTT	CASSPDSDNSPLHF
TRBJ1-6	.	TRBV10-2	few	TGCGCCAGCAGTGAGAGGAGGGGTTGGAATTCACCCCTCCACTTT	CASSERRGWNSPLHF
TRBJ2-7	TRBD1	TRBV19	.	TGTGCCAGTAGTAGTGGGACAGGGGGAAACTACGAGCAGTACTTC	CASSSGTGGNYEQYF
TRBJ2-7	.	TRBV15	.	TGTGCCACCAGCAGAATCGCGGCGAGGGCCGGAACTCCGGACGAGCAGTACTTC	CATSRIAARAGTPDEQYF
TRBJ2-5	.	TRBV15	.	TGTGCCACCAGCAGAGATCAACAGGGCAAGGGGGAGACCCAGTACTTC	CATSRDQQGKGETQYF
TRBJ2-7	TRBD1	TRBV5-4	.	TGTGCCAGCAGCGCGGACAGGTCCTCCTACGAGCAGTACTTC	CASSADRSSYEQYF
TRBJ2-7	TRBD1	TRBV4-1	.	TGCGCCAGCAGCCAAGAGGACAGGGGCATCTCCTACGAGCAGTACTTC	CASSQEDRGISYEQYF
TRBJ1-5	.	TRBV19	.	TGTGCCAGTAGTATCGGGGGCGCGAGCAATCAGCCCCAGCATTTT	CASSIGGASNQPQHF
TRBJ2-1	.	TRBV18	.	TGTGCCAGCTCACCACCTAGCGCTGGCAATGAGCAGTTCTTC	CASSPPSAGNEQFF
TRBJ1-1	.	TRBV7-9	.	TGTGCCAGCAGTCCGACGACAGGTCAAGGGGAAGCTTTCTTT	CASSPTTGQGEAFF
TRBJ1-6	TRBD1	TRBV2	.	TGTGCCAGCAGTTCAGGGGGTTTAGGGGTTCGGTCACCCCTCCACTTT	CASSSGGLGVRSPLHF
TRBJ2-7	TRBD2	TRBV9	once	TGTGCCAGCAGCAGAGGGGTCGGATCGGGACTAGGGTCCTACGAGCAGTACTTC	CASSRGVGSGLGSYEQYF
TRBJ2-1	.	TRBV4-2	.	TGTGCCAGCAGCCAAGTTAGCGAGGATGAGCAGTTCTTC	CASSQVSEDEQFF
TRBJ2-3	.	TRBV6-6	.	TGTGCCAGCAGTCAGATGCGGGCTCCCACAGATACGCAGTATTTT	CASSQMRAPTDTQYF
TRBJ2-1	TRBD1	TRBV6-5	.	TGTGCCAGCAGCCGACAGGGGCGGGAGCAGTTCTTC	CASSRQGREQFF
TRBJ1-3	.	TRBV7-2	.	TGTGCCAGCAGACCGGGAGGGGCCGGAAACACCATATATTTT	CASRPGGAGNTIYF
TRBJ2-3	.	TRBV5-1	.	TGCGCCAGCAGCTTGGGGGCACGTGCGGCAGATACGCAGTATTTT	CASSLGARAADTQYF
TRBJ2-2	TRBD2	TRBV4-1	.	TGCGCCAGCAGCCAAGCGGGGGGGGGCTCGGAGGAGCTGTTTTTT	CASSQAGGGSEELFF
TRBJ1-5	.	TRBV4-1	.	TGCGCCAGCAGCCCTATTTCCAAAGGGGGGGCTAATCAGCCCCAGCATTTT	CASSPISKGGANQPQHF